This TCR beta chain was recorded in a study of blood T cell repertoires in COVID-19. Turning to the study itself: Acute and convalescent COVID-19 specimens originated in the United States, Italy and Spain. PBMCs, B-cell-depleted T cells, or T cells were the source of the cDNA or gDNA that made up the material.

The CDR3 consists of 15 residues. V gave up 6 bases and J gave up 6 bases; unmatched junction bases: 13. The germline gives CDR1 SQVTM, CDR2 ANQGSEA. Authors' methods: Estimated nucleated cell counts came from reference gene primer amplification. Sequencing used immunoSEQ multiplex PCR; TCRdb keeps in-frame clones, though not all of them. The DNA gave D and trimming, while V, J and clone size come from that table. The sample has more than 150,000 clones, about 86% seen once. Sequenced: peripheral blood. The rearrangement uses TRBV29-1 and TRBJ1-2; TRBD1 matches 10 bases. This receptor was obtained from a man aged 45-65 years with active or convalescent COVID-19. The CDR3 sequence: CSVGATGTGVNGYTF. DNA of the CDR3: TGCAGCGTCGGCGCCACCGGGACAGGGGTAAATGGCTACACCTTC.